One and the same sample provided the 19 T cell receptor beta chains below, sequenced in a study of graft-versus-host responses after intestinal transplantation. Libraries were prepared by immunoSEQ multiplex PCR; TCRdb keeps only in-frame clonotypes and omits some of them. The repertoire holds 150,000 or so clones, around 90% seen once, with around 0.2% in the top ten. These receptors have no known antigen. Specimen: unstimulated CD4+ T cells sorted from spleen or lymph node cells, collected before intestinal transplant. Receptors originate from a human donor who received an intestinal transplant.

The J gene is TRBJ2-7, the V gene TRBV5-5, with D unclear. Germline CDR1 reads SGHKS; CDR2 reads YYEKEE (reference sequence). V was cut by 0 bases and J by 3 bases, with 10 bases left in between. This CDR3 contains 14 residues. This CDR3 reads CASSLALGFYEQYF. DNA of the CDR3: TGTGCCAGCAGCTTGGCGCTCGGTTTCTACGAGCAGTACTTC.

This clone came up once. The chain joins TRBV7-9 to TRBJ1-4; 7 nucleotides align to TRBD1. Losses at the gene ends were 2 bases for V and 8 bases for J; bases not matched to a gene: 11. From germline, CDR1 is SEHNR and CDR2 FQNEAQ (reference sequence). CDR3 size: 16 residues. DNA of the CDR3: TGTGCCAGCAGCTTACGGATAGGGGGCGCTGGGGAAAAACTGTTTTTT. Protein sequence: CASSLRIGGAGEKLFF. The whole variable domain, filled in from reference TRBV7-9 and TRBJ1-4, reads DTGVSQNPRHKITKRGQNVTFRCDPISEHNRLYWYRQTLGQGPEFLTYFQNEAQLEKSRLLSDRFSAERPKGSFSTLEIQRTEQGDSAMYLCASSLRIGGAGEKLFFGSGTQLSVL.

The chain carries TRBV7-8 and TRBJ2-7, with D possibly being TRBD1 (6 bases). This CDR3 has 16 amino acids. V was clipped by 2 bases and J by 2 bases, with 16 bases between them. Germline V gives CDR1 SGHVS, CDR2 FQNEAQ. Here the CDR3 reads CASSLTPRDTAYEQYF. The DNA of the CDR3 is TGTGCCAGCAGCTTAACCCCCCGGGACACGGCCTACGAGCAGTACTTC. Full variable domain (outside the CDR3, taken from reference TRBV7-8 and TRBJ2-7): GAGVSQSPRYKVAKRGQDVALRCDPISGHVSLFWYQQALGQGPEFLTYFQNEAQLDKSGLPSDRFFAERPEGSVSTLKIQRTQQEDSAVYLCASSLTPRDTAYEQYFGPGTRLTVT.

V is TRBV19 and J is TRBJ2-3; TRBD2 might be the D (5 bases). The V end was cut by 3 bases, the J end by 4 bases, with 8 bases between. CDR3 length: 13 residues. CDR1 is LNHDA and CDR2 is SQIVND in the germline V gene (reference sequence). The CDR3 DNA follows: TGTGCCAGTAGTATGAGGGCGGCAGATACGCAGTATTTT. It codes for CASSMRAADTQYF.

The chain employs TRBV5-1 and TRBJ1-1; no reliable D call. V was cut by 1 base and J by 1 base, with 14 bases left in between. Per the germline V gene, CDR1 is SGHRS and CDR2 is YFSETQ. The CDR3 is made up of 16 amino acids. The CDR3, as DNA: TGCGCCAGCAGCTTGTTAAGATCGCAATCGAACACTGAAGCTTTCTTT. This gives the protein CASSLLRSQSNTEAFF.

The rearrangement joins TRBV7-8 to TRBJ1-4, with 7 nucleotides matching TRBD1. The CDR3 runs to 16 residues. With 1 base clipped from V and 6 bases from J, the junction kept 8 bases outside the gene matches. Looked up from germline, CDR1 is SGHVS and CDR2 is FQNEAQ. The CDR3 region is CASSLGETGLHEKLFF. CDR3 DNA sequence: TGTGCCAGCAGCTTAGGGGAGACAGGGCTACATGAAAAACTGTTTTTT.

The V and J genes are TRBV19 and TRBJ1-2; a weak D match, TRBD1 (5 bases). CDR3 length: 14 amino acids. The germline V gene encodes CDR1 LNHDA and CDR2 SQIVND (reference sequence). Trimming removed 5 bases from V and 5 bases from J, with 15 bases in between. CDR3 DNA: TGTGCCAGTAGTGTCCCGAGGGGCATGTATGGCTACACCTTC. Residues: CASSVPRGMYGYTF.

The rearrangement joins TRBV21-1 to TRBJ2-7; the table's D call TRBD1 went unverified against the DNA. TRBV21-1 is noted as a pseudogene. The CDR3 consists of 15 residues. CDR3 DNA: TGTGCCAGCAGCCCCAGGCAAGGGGCCCCCTACGAGCAGTGCTTC. It specifies CASSPRQGAPYEQCF.

The chain combines TRBV5-1 with TRBJ2-1; TRBD1 might be the D (6 bases). Trimming left V 1 base short and J 6 bases short, with 23 bases between. This CDR3 has 18 residues. In germline, CDR1 is SGHRS, CDR2 YFSETQ. The CDR3 coding sequence is TGCGCCAGCAGCTTGAACGGAGCAGGGGAATTTACTGGCAATGAGCAGTTCTTC. Translated: CASSLNGAGEFTGNEQFF.

The rearrangement uses TRBV29-1 and TRBJ1-2, with D uncertain. Germline loops: CDR1 SQVTM, CDR2 ANQGSEA. The CDR3 is 14 residues long. V was trimmed by 0 bases and J by 4 bases, leaving 12 bases between them. CDR3 in amino acids: CSVEDSSELYGYTF. The CDR3, as DNA: TGCAGCGTTGAAGATAGCAGTGAACTCTATGGCTACACCTTC.

The chain couples TRBV4-2 to TRBJ2-7; D unclear. The CDR3 contains 16 residues. Germline CDR1 LGHNA, CDR2 YNFKEQ. V was trimmed by 0 bases and J by 1 base, leaving 13 bases between them. The CDR3 protein is CASSQDWAGRSYEQYF. The CDR3 bases are TGTGCCAGCAGCCAAGATTGGGCAGGCCGTTCCTACGAGCAGTACTTC.

This clone appeared once. This chain uses TRBV5-1 with TRBJ2-5; unclear D gene. With 0 bases removed from V and 4 bases from J, the gap between germline ends came to 16 bases. The CDR3 length is 16 residues. The germline V gene has CDR1 SGHRS and CDR2 YFSETQ. The CDR3 loop reads CASSLAAEAARETQYF. As DNA, the CDR3 is TGCGCCAGCAGCTTGGCCGCCGAGGCAGCAAGAGAGACCCAGTACTTC.

This clone was observed a few times. This chain links TRBV6-6 with TRBJ1-5, with D hard to call. The CDR3 has 14 amino acids. V lost 4 bases to trimming and J lost 0 bases, with 7 bases between them. Germline CDR1 is MNHNY and CDR2 is SVGAGI (reference sequence). This CDR3 reads CASSLRDSNQPQHF. Written as DNA, the CDR3 is TGTGCCAGCAGTTTGAGGGATAGCAATCAGCCCCAGCATTTT.

The chain has TRBV5-6 and TRBJ1-5; D is undetermined. The V and J ends lost 2 bases and 4 bases respectively, with 4 bases between them. CDR3 length: 12 residues. The germline gives CDR1 SGHDT, CDR2 YYEEEE. The CDR3: CASSFENQPQHF. Written as DNA, the CDR3 is TGTGCCAGCAGCTTCGAGAATCAGCCCCAGCATTTT.

V is TRBV6-5 and J is TRBJ2-1; TRBD2 aligns across 9 bases. Germline values: CDR1 MNHEY, CDR2 SVGAGI. V shed 4 bases and J 3 bases; nucleotides not matched to a gene: 4. This CDR3 comprises 15 residues. For the CDR3, the DNA is TGTGCCAGCAGTTTTAGCGGGAGACTCTACAATGAGCAGTTCTTC. This sequence encodes CASSFSGRLYNEQFF.

This rearrangement joins TRBV6-1 to TRBJ1-5; D call uncertain. CDR1 and CDR2 from the germline V gene are MNHNS and SASEGT. V lost 2 bases, J lost 0 bases, and 5 bases lay in between. CDR3 length equals 14 residues. CDR3 residues: CASSESYSNQPQHF. Here the CDR3 DNA reads TGTGCCAGCAGTGAATCATATAGCAATCAGCCCCAGCATTTT.

This rearrangement joins TRBV4-2 to TRBJ1-6, with a weak D call TRBD1 (5 bases). Germline V gene data show CDR1 as LGHNA and CDR2 as YNFKEQ. Trimming shortened V by 7 bases and J by 7 bases, and 20 bases separated the two germline ends. This CDR3 spans 16 amino acids. CDR3 protein: CASNEEGVPENSPLHF. The CDR3 nucleotides read TGTGCCAGCAACGAGGAAGGGGTACCGGAAAATTCACCCCTCCACTTT.

The chain links TRBV7-3 to TRBJ2-5; D tentatively fits TRBD1 or TRBD2 (5 bases each). The CDR3 is made up of 14 amino acids. V gave up 2 bases and J gave up 5 bases, with 12 bases separating them. CDR1 and CDR2 from the germline V gene are SGHTA and FQGTGA. The DNA for the CDR3 is TGTGCCAGCAGCTTACAAGGCAGGGAGGAGACCCAGTACTTC. Translated, it gives CASSLQGREETQYF.

DNA for the CDR3: TGTGCCAGCAGCCCTAGAATTTCCAAGGTTATGGCGCCGTATGACTATGGCTACACCTTC. Translated, it gives CASSPRISKVMAPYDYGYTF. The chain employs TRBV28 and TRBJ1-2; D ambiguous. This CDR3 is 20 amino acids long. With 6 bases removed from V and 3 bases from J, the gap between germline ends came to 32 bases. The germline CDR1 and CDR2 sequences are MDHEN and SYDVKM.